The 30 T cell receptor beta chains listed next were all sequenced from one sample in a study of blood T cell repertoires in COVID-19. Clones were sequenced by immunoSEQ multiplex PCR, and TCRdb holds only the in-frame ones, with some missing. Of 350,000 or so clones listed, approximately 87% are singletons. The sample consisted of peripheral blood. These receptors were obtained from a woman aged 30 to 39 with COVID-19, enrolled during active disease.

The V call is TRBV30, the J call TRBJ1-6, with D unresolved. The CDR3 totals 14 residues. The germline CDR1 and CDR2 sequences are GTSNPN and SVGIG (reference sequence). The V and J ends lost 1 base and 9 bases respectively, with 13 bases between them. DNA of the CDR3: TGTGCCTGGAGTGAAACTGACGGAGTTTCACCCCTCCACTTT. Amino acids: CAWSETDGVSPLHF.

The chain combines TRBV14 with TRBJ2-1; 14 nucleotides align to TRBD2. Germline V CDR1 and CDR2: SGHDN, FVKESK. After removal of 0 bases from V and 9 bases from J, the junction contained 10 bases not matched to a gene. The CDR3 loop spans 18 amino acids. The CDR3 loop reads CASSQDDEGLAGESEQFF. The DNA for the CDR3 is TGTGCCAGCAGCCAAGATGACGAGGGACTAGCGGGAGAAAGTGAGCAGTTCTTC. Supplemented by reference TRBV14 and TRBJ2-1, the full variable domain reads EAGVTQFPSHSVIEKGQTVTLRCDPISGHDNLYWYRRVMGKEIKFLLHFVKESKQDESGMPNNRFLAERTGGTYSTLKVQPAELEDSGVYFCASSQDDEGLAGESEQFFGPGTRLTVL.

Comment on this clone: One end of the junction fails to match germline, which may point to a read error. The J gene is TRBJ2-1, the V gene TRBV7-7; 8 bases are shared with TRBD2. The CDR3 spans 16 residues. Germline CDR1 is SSHAT and CDR2 is FNYEAQ (reference sequence). This CDR3 is CASSLGIREGYNEQFF. For the CDR3, the DNA is TGTGCTAGCAGCTTAGGGATACGGGAGGGTTACAATGAGCAGTTCTTC.

The chain recombines TRBV6-5 with TRBJ1-3; 11 bases are shared with TRBD1. There are 15 residues in the CDR3. Germline V lookup: CDR1 MNHEY, CDR2 SVGAGI. The J segment lost 8 bases and the V segment lost 8 bases, leaving 11 bases of the junction unmatched. CDR3 sequence (DNA): TGTGCCAGCTCTGCCGGACAGGGGGCGCATTACACCATATATTTT. Protein product: CASSAGQGAHYTIYF.

This clone was seen a single time. The gene calls are TRBV5-6 and TRBJ2-7; TRBD2 matches at 10 bases. V dropped 0 bases and J dropped 4; count of bases not matched to a gene: 4. The CDR3 runs 15 residues. The V gene's germline CDR1 is SGHDT and CDR2 YYEEEE. The CDR3, as DNA: TGTGCCAGCAGCTTGGCCCAGCGGGAGGGGTACGAGCAGTACTTC. It codes for CASSLAQREGYEQYF.

The J gene is TRBJ1-4, the V gene TRBV3-1 (or the pseudogene TRBV3-2); D is uncertain. CDR3 length: 16 residues. The V gene's germline CDR1 is LGHDT and CDR2 YNNKEL (reference sequence). Deletions cut 1 base from V and 0 bases from J, with 9 bases between. Written as DNA, the CDR3 is TGTGCCAGCAGCCAAGCCGCTGGGCCAACTAATGAAAAACTGTTTTTT. Amino acid sequence: CASSQAAGPTNEKLFF.

Worth noting for this clone: The same CDR3 also results from other DNA sequences found in this sample. The V gene is TRBV4-3, the J gene TRBJ2-7; D may be TRBD2 (5 bases). Germline-derived CDR1 and CDR2 are LGHNA and YSLEER. V gave up 1 base and J gave up 0 bases, with 7 bases separating them. This CDR3 region has 14 residues. The DNA for the CDR3 is TGCGCCAGCAGCCAAGGCCGGGGCTCCTACGAGCAGTACTTC. This sequence encodes CASSQGRGSYEQYF.

This chain connects TRBV4-2 to TRBJ1-6, with D perhaps matching TRBD1 (5 bases). This CDR3 has 14 amino acids. Deletions cut 3 bases from V and 10 bases from J, with 13 bases between. Germline values: CDR1 LGHNA, CDR2 YNFKEQ. In DNA form, the CDR3 reads TGTGCCAGCAGCCACCAGCAGGGTGGATCACCCCTCCACTTT. Protein sequence: CASSHQQGGSPLHF.

This chain joins TRBV9 and TRBJ2-7, with D maybe TRBD2 (6 bases). Trimming shortened V by 0 bases and J by 4 bases, and 14 bases separated the two germline ends. Per the germline V gene, CDR1 is SGDLS and CDR2 is YYNGEE. The CDR3 is 15 residues long. The CDR3 region has the DNA TGTGCCAGCAGCGTAGGTAATAGCGGAACATACGAGCAGTACTTC. Its protein is CASSVGNSGTYEQYF.

The chain recombines TRBV28 with TRBJ2-2; TRBD2 matches at 8 bases. V shed 5 bases, J shed 5 bases, and the junction held 10 bases outside the gene matches. CDR3 length equals 16 residues. Germline V gene lookup returns CDR1 MDHEN and CDR2 SYDVKM. CDR3 loop: CASSPFSGAYTGELFF. Written as DNA, the CDR3 is TGTGCCAGCAGTCCCTTTAGCGGGGCCTATACCGGGGAGCTGTTTTTT.

The V and J genes are TRBV11-2 and TRBJ2-3; 8 positions match TRBD2. Germline CDR1 SGHAT, CDR2 FQNNGV. This CDR3 is built from 15 residues. V lost 1 base, J lost 6 bases, and 6 bases stayed unmatched. The CDR3 DNA is TGTGCCAGCAGCTTAGCGGGAGGGCCCGGGGATACGCAGTATTTT. Translation gives CASSLAGGPGDTQYF.

This CDR3 reads CASSTQDRDTEAFF. The CDR3 DNA sequence: TGTGCCAGCAGTACCCAGGACAGGGACACTGAAGCTTTCTTT. V gene TRBV28 combines with J gene TRBJ1-1; TRBD1 aligns across 8 bases. Germline CDR1 is MDHEN and CDR2 is SYDVKM. The V segment lost 5 bases and the J segment 3 bases; nucleotides outside the gene matches: 5. The CDR3 has 14 residues.

The chain has TRBV3-1 (or the pseudogene TRBV3-2) and TRBJ2-7; TRBD2 matches 11 bases. This CDR3 has 17 amino acids. Germline loops: CDR1 LGHDT, CDR2 YNNKEL (reference sequence). The trim removed 0 bases at V and 3 bases at J, leaving 7 bases unmatched. CDR3 sequence: CASSQDLGLAADYEQYF. The CDR3 nucleotides read TGTGCCAGCAGCCAAGATCTGGGACTAGCGGCCGACTACGAGCAGTACTTC.

This clone showed up just a few times. This rearrangement joins TRBV30 to TRBJ1-2; D is undetermined. V was trimmed by 0 bases and J by 0 bases, leaving 8 bases between them. Germline loops: CDR1 GTSNPN, CDR2 SVGIG (reference sequence). The CDR3 has 14 residues. CDR3 loop: CAWSVGGANYGYTF. The CDR3 DNA follows: TGTGCCTGGAGTGTTGGAGGCGCTAACTATGGCTACACCTTC.

The chain has TRBV3-1 (or the pseudogene TRBV3-2) and TRBJ1-3; D ambiguous. This CDR3 spans 15 amino acids. V lost 1 base, J lost 4 bases, and 11 bases lay in between. Germline CDR1 and CDR2: LGHDT and YNNKEL (reference sequence). In DNA form, the CDR3 reads TGTGCCAGCAGCCAAGGGCCGGGGAAGGGAAACACCATATATTTT. This translates into CASSQGPGKGNTIYF.

Points on this clone: A junction end diverges from the germline sequence, so it may reflect a read error. The chain joins TRBV2 to TRBJ1-2; the D is unclear. This CDR3 has 11 amino acids. Germline assignment: CDR1 SNHLY and CDR2 FYNNEI. Here the CDR3 DNA reads TGTGCCAGCAGGGAAGGGCTTGGCTACACCTTC. It codes for CASREGLGYTF.

This chain connects TRBV9 to TRBJ2-1; D is possibly TRBD1 (6 bases). This CDR3 is 15 amino acids long. V dropped 4 bases and J dropped 2 bases, with 13 bases sitting between them. In germline, CDR1 is SGDLS, CDR2 YYNGEE. The DNA of the CDR3 is TGTGCCAGCAGCCCACAGGGATCAACCTACAATGAGCAGTTCTTC. As protein: CASSPQGSTYNEQFF.

The table lists this clone with a count of one. The rearrangement joins TRBV30 to TRBJ1-5; maybe TRBD1 (6 bases). Trimming pared 2 bases from V and 3 bases from J, leaving 11 bases between. Germline V gene data show CDR1 as GTSNPN and CDR2 as SVGIG (reference sequence). The CDR3 extends over 14 amino acids. CDR3 sequence: CAWSIGTINQPQHF. The CDR3 DNA sequence: TGTGCCTGGAGTATCGGGACAATCAATCAGCCCCAGCATTTT. The full variable domain, completed using reference TRBV30 and TRBJ1-5, is SQTIHQWPATLVQPVGSPLSLECTVEGTSNPNLYWYRQAAGRGLQLLFYSVGIGQISSEVPQNLSASRPQDRQFILSSKKLLLSDSGFYLCAWSIGTINQPQHFGDGTRLSIL.

The rearrangement joins TRBV11-2 to TRBJ1-6; D unclear. The V end was cut by 5 bases, the J end by 0 bases, with 14 bases between. CDR3 size: 17 residues. Germline-derived CDR1 and CDR2 are SGHAT and FQNNGV. CDR3 nucleotide sequence: TGTGCCAGCAGCCTAAAAGGAGGGCGCTCCTATAATTCACCCCTCCACTTT. Its protein product is CASSLKGGRSYNSPLHF.

V and J are TRBV5-3 and TRBJ2-7, with D maybe TRBD2 (5 bases). TRBV5-3 is labeled an ORF, and its function is uncertain. The CDR3 consists of 15 residues. Trimming left V 10 bases short and J 0 bases short, with 20 bases between. For the CDR3, the DNA is TGTGCCGAGCGGATGGGTCAGGCTAGCTCCTACGAGCAGTACTTC. Translating it yields CAERMGQASSYEQYF.

J is TRBJ2-5 and V is TRBV25-1; TRBD2 is a possible D gene (6 bases). CDR3 length: 14 amino acids. V lost 3 bases and J lost 5, with 13 bases in between. The germline CDR1 and CDR2 sequences are MGHDK and SYGVNS. The DNA of the CDR3 is TGTGCCAGCAGTGAGGAGGGGCTGGCGGAGACCCAGTACTTC. Translation gives CASSEEGLAETQYF.

This chain connects TRBV5-1 to TRBJ2-1; 9 positions match TRBD1. With 6 bases clipped from V and 6 bases from J, the junction kept 10 bases outside the gene matches. Germline CDR1 and CDR2: SGHRS and YFSETQ. This CDR3 has 15 amino acids. In DNA, the CDR3 is TGCGCCAGCACCCAACAGGGGGCTCTCGGCAATGAGCAGTTCTTC. This encodes CASTQQGALGNEQFF.

The chain uses TRBV11-2 and TRBJ2-7, with 8 nucleotides matching TRBD1. The ends lost 5 bases at V and 4 bases at J; junction bases unmatched: 16. The CDR3 runs to 17 residues. Germline assignment: CDR1 SGHAT and CDR2 FQNNGV. The CDR3 loop is CASSRSYSRTGRYEQYF. CDR3 nucleotides: TGTGCCAGCAGCCGAAGCTATTCAAGGACAGGGAGGTACGAGCAGTACTTC.

V is TRBV25-1 and J is TRBJ2-1, with 7 bases matching TRBD2. This CDR3 is built from 14 residues. The germline V gene encodes CDR1 MGHDK and CDR2 SYGVNS. With V trimmed by 1 base and J by 6 bases, 3 bases remained unmatched. CDR3 residues: CASSEWGGPNEQFF. CDR3 coding DNA: TGTGCCAGCAGTGAATGGGGAGGGCCCAATGAGCAGTTCTTC.

In DNA, the CDR3 is TGTGCCAGCAGCTTAGGATGGGCCAGGGATCGGAATCAGCCCCAGCATTTT. This sequence encodes CASSLGWARDRNQPQHF. The chain uses TRBV5-5 and TRBJ1-5; possible D gene TRBD1, 5 bases. The CDR3 loop spans 17 amino acids. CDR1 is SGHKS and CDR2 is YYEKEE in the germline V gene (reference sequence). V lost 2 bases to trimming and J lost 4 bases, with 19 bases between them.

The chain employs TRBV6-2 or TRBV6-3 and TRBJ2-6; 7 bases line up with TRBD1. The V gene end was trimmed by 3 bases and the J gene end by 9 bases; junction bases not matched to a gene: 8. CDR3 size: 15 residues. The V gene's germline CDR1 is MNHEY and CDR2 SVGEGT. The CDR3, as DNA: TGTGCCAGCAGTTATAGGGGGCTATCTGTCAACGTCCTGACTTTC. This codes for CASSYRGLSVNVLTF.

The gene calls are TRBV5-4 and TRBJ2-2, with 8 bases matching TRBD2. The germline CDR1 and CDR2 sequences are SGHNT and YYREEE (reference sequence). J gave up 3 bases and V 5 bases, and 6 bases lay outside the gene matches. This CDR3 region has 15 residues. CDR3 DNA sequence: TGTGCCAGCAGTCCCCTAGCGGGCCACACCGGGGAGCTGTTTTTT. As protein: CASSPLAGHTGELFF.

This rearrangement joins TRBV7-8 to TRBJ2-7; 11 nucleotides agree with TRBD2. Trimming at V came to 5 bases and at J to 4 bases, leaving 10 bases not matched to a gene. CDR1 and CDR2 from the germline V gene are SGHVS and FQNEAQ. The CDR3 totals 16 residues. The CDR3 region is CASSAQLAGELYEQYF. The CDR3, as DNA: TGTGCCAGCAGCGCCCAACTAGCGGGGGAACTTTACGAGCAGTACTTC.

The rearrangement links TRBV27 to TRBJ2-7; 9 bases match TRBD2. The CDR3 sequence is 15 residues long. Germline V gene lookup returns CDR1 MNHEY and CDR2 SMNVEV (reference sequence). With V trimmed by 6 bases and J by 0 bases, 6 bases remained unmatched. The CDR3 is CASRLLAGYSYEQYF. The CDR3 DNA is TGTGCCAGCAGGTTACTAGCGGGCTACTCCTACGAGCAGTACTTC.

This chain connects TRBV6-1 to TRBJ1-5; 7 nucleotides align to TRBD1. Germline V gene lookup returns CDR1 MNHNS and CDR2 SASEGT. Trimming cost V 1 base and J 0 bases; bases outside gene matches: 3. The CDR3 is 16 amino acids. For the CDR3, the DNA is TGTGCCAGCAGTGAAGATACAGGGGATAGCAATCAGCCCCAGCATTTT. It yields the protein CASSEDTGDSNQPQHF.